A single sample gave rise to the 14 T cell receptor beta chains below, sequenced in a study of T cells after yellow fever vaccination. TCRdb redid the calling of the 5' RACE reads with MiXCR, one entry per CDR3 protein. The data contain some 250,000 distinct CDR3 sequences, 6.9% of them singletons. Sample: CD4+ T cells sorted from PBMCs, taken 15 days after the yellow fever booster vaccination. The origin of the receptors is a man between 25 and 39 years old who received the YFV17D yellow fever vaccine.

This clonotype showed up many times. The chain couples TRBV5-4 to TRBJ2-2; D perhaps matches TRBD1 (6 bases). This CDR3 has 17 amino acids. Germline V gene sequence: CDR1 SGHNT, CDR2 YYREEE (reference sequence). V was cut by 4 bases and J by 5 bases, with 21 bases left in between. CDR3 DNA: TGTGCCAGCAGCCAGAAGCAGGGGTCGGGATTTACCGGGGAGCTGTTTTTT. Residues: CASSQKQGSGFTGELFF.

The chain carries TRBV18 and TRBJ2-4; TRBD1 matches 7 bases. V gave up 2 bases and J gave up 7 bases; unmatched junction bases: 14. The germline V gene encodes CDR1 KGHSH and CDR2 LQKENI. CDR3 size: 17 residues. The CDR3 reads CASSPSKGAAGHNIQYF. The CDR3 DNA reads TGTGCCAGCTCACCATCTAAGGGGGCGGCTGGGCATAACATTCAGTACTTC.

This clonotype was counted at least ten times. The chain recombines TRBV12-3 or TRBV12-4 with TRBJ2-3; D is ambiguous. This CDR3 has 13 amino acids. The germline V and J ends were trimmed by 3 bases and 6 bases, with 10 bases remaining between them. CDR3 nucleotides: TGTGCCAGCAGTTTCGGTGGTGGGGATACGCAGTATTTT. Protein sequence: CASSFGGGDTQYF.

The gene calls are TRBV5-1 and TRBJ2-5; 10 bases line up with TRBD1. V gave up 0 bases and J gave up 5 bases; unmatched junction bases: 7. This CDR3 is 16 amino acids long. Germline-derived CDR1 and CDR2 are SGHRS and YFSETQ. The CDR3 nucleotides read TGCGCCAGCAGCTTGGGGAAGACAGGGGGCTACGAGACCCAGTACTTC. Amino acids: CASSLGKTGGYETQYF. Full variable domain (missing parts from reference TRBV5-1 and TRBJ2-5): KAGVTQTPRYLIKTRGQQVTLSCSPISGHRSVSWYQQTPGQGLQFLFEYFSETQRNKGNFPGRFSGRQFSNSRSEMNVSTLELGDSALYLCASSLGKTGGYETQYFGPGTRLLVL.

In its sample, this clonotype was seen many times. The rearrangement links TRBV7-2 to TRBJ2-7; TRBD1 is a possible D gene (5 bases). The germline CDR1 and CDR2 sequences are SGHTA and FQGNSA. The CDR3 covers 13 residues. V dropped 4 bases and J dropped 6 bases, with 13 bases sitting between them. The CDR3 is CASSSRDRSEQYF. CDR3 nucleotides: TGTGCCAGCAGCTCAAGAGACAGATCCGAGCAGTACTTC.

J is TRBJ2-5 and V is TRBV7-9; D not resolved. Trimming stripped 5 bases from V and 2 bases from J, with 12 bases between. This CDR3 region has 14 residues. Looked up from germline, CDR1 is SEHNR and CDR2 is FQNEAQ (reference sequence). CDR3 amino acids: CASSQAADQETQYF. The DNA for the CDR3 is TGTGCCAGCAGCCAGGCGGCGGATCAAGAGACCCAGTACTTC.

This clonotype was seen only a few times. The V and J genes are TRBV6-2 or TRBV6-3 and TRBJ2-2, with D uncertain. The CDR3 covers 11 residues. Between the trimmed V and J ends, which lost 6 bases and 7 bases, there was a span of 6 bases. CDR1 MNHEY and CDR2 SVGEGT come from the germline V gene. The CDR3, as DNA: TGTGCCAGCAGGTCGATCGGGGAGCTGTTTTTT. The encoded protein is CASRSIGELFF.

V gene TRBV20-1 combines with J gene TRBJ2-3; D perhaps matches TRBD2 (5 bases). The germline V gene encodes CDR1 DFQATT and CDR2 SNEGSKA (reference sequence). Trimming pared 1 base from V and 5 bases from J, leaving 10 bases between. This CDR3 has 13 amino acids. The CDR3 region is CSARVTGIDTQYF. CDR3 DNA sequence: TGCAGTGCTAGAGTCACGGGGATAGATACGCAGTATTTT.

The chain combines TRBV28 with TRBJ2-1; 9 bases are shared with TRBD2. The J segment lost 8 bases and the V segment lost 4 bases, leaving 9 bases of the junction unmatched. The germline V gene encodes CDR1 MDHEN and CDR2 SYDVKM. This CDR3 spans 15 amino acids. CDR3 in DNA: TGTGCCAGCAGTTCATTTAGCGGGAGACTACATGAGCAGTTCTTC. Translated: CASSSFSGRLHEQFF.

This clonotype was observed a handful of times. The gene calls are TRBV4-3 and TRBJ2-1; 8 bases line up with TRBD2. Germline CDR1 is LGHNA and CDR2 is YSLEER. V gave up 1 base and J gave up 12 bases; unmatched junction bases: 5. The CDR3 has 13 amino acids. In DNA form, the CDR3 reads TGCGCCAGCAGCCAAGTAGCGGGGAACAGGCAGTTCTTC. It specifies CASSQVAGNRQFF.

This clonotype was observed a handful of times. V gene TRBV12-3 or TRBV12-4 combines with J gene TRBJ2-7; TRBD1 might be the D (6 bases). The CDR3 extends over 16 amino acids. V was shortened by 6 bases and J by 4 bases, with 22 bases between the two germline ends. In DNA, the CDR3 is TGTGCCAGCAGCGCCCGACAGGCTATCCGGCAATACGAGCAGTACTTC. Amino acid sequence: CASSARQAIRQYEQYF.

This clonotype was seen many times. This rearrangement joins TRBV6-1 to TRBJ2-2; no definite D call. Looked up from germline, CDR1 is MNHNS and CDR2 is SASEGT. The CDR3 sequence is 17 residues long. Trimming removed 8 bases at V and 4 bases at J, with 23 bases between. In nucleotides, the CDR3 is TGTGCCAGCGCACCCCCAGGCTCAACGGGCGTCACCGGGGAGCTGTTTTTT. Its translation is CASAPPGSTGVTGELFF.

This clonotype showed up just a few times. The V gene is TRBV7-2, the J gene TRBJ1-1, with a possible D match to TRBD1 (6 bases). Per germline, CDR1 SGHTA and CDR2 FQGNSA. The CDR3 loop spans 13 amino acids. Deletions cut 5 bases from V and 6 bases from J, with 13 bases between. Here the CDR3 DNA reads TGTGCCAGCAGCATGGACAGCCTATCTGAAGCTTTCTTT. Translated, it gives CASSMDSLSEAFF.

The genes are TRBV6-1 and TRBJ1-4; the D is unclear. The CDR3 contains 14 residues. Looked up from germline, CDR1 is MNHNS and CDR2 is SASEGT. The V end was cut by 6 bases, the J end by 5 bases, with 13 bases between. The CDR3 loop is CASSPGYQNEKLFF. The CDR3 DNA sequence: TGTGCCAGCAGCCCCGGGTATCAAAATGAAAAACTGTTTTTT.